Below are 5 T cell receptor beta chains sequenced from a single sample in a study of T cells in Graves' hyperthyroidism and ophthalmopathy. The TCR beta CDR3 regions underwent amplification using RNA transcripts as the source. TCR CDR3 underwent first-round RT-PCR with the HTBI primer set. One entry per CDR3 protein, called by TCRdb with MiXCR from the multiplex PCR reads. The data contain more than 550,000 distinct CDR3 sequences, approximately 18% of them singletons. The sequencing sample was made of blood. These receptors were collected from a woman in her forties or fifties with Graves' hyperthyroidism that later progressed to Graves' ophthalmopathy.

This clonotype was counted only a few times. This sequence joins TRBV9 and TRBJ2-7; 9 bases agree with TRBD2. The CDR3 contains 15 residues. V lost 0 bases, J lost 3 bases, and 4 bases stayed unmatched. Germline V gene data show CDR1 as SGDLS and CDR2 as YYNGEE. CDR3 nucleotide sequence: TGTGCCAGCAGCGTAGGCCCTAGCGGGGACTACGAGCAGTACTTC. It codes for CASSVGPSGDYEQYF.

This clonotype was seen a few times. The chain is built from TRBV7-6 and TRBJ1-5; maybe TRBD1 (6 bases). Germline CDR1 is SGHVS and CDR2 is FNYEAQ. This CDR3 spans 13 amino acids. V lost 5 bases, J lost 7 bases, and 12 bases lay in between. CDR3 bases: TGTGCCAGCAGCCCGTCGGGGGGCCAGCCCCAGCATTTT. It translates to CASSPSGGQPQHF.

This clonotype was detected a few times. The V gene is TRBV5-1, the J gene TRBJ2-3; perhaps D is TRBD1 or TRBD2 (5 bases each). V was cut by 2 bases and J by 1 base, with 14 bases left in between. CDR1 is SGHRS, CDR2 YFSETQ, per germline. The CDR3 loop spans 16 amino acids. Here the CDR3 DNA reads TGCGCCAGCAGCTTTCAACGCGTGGGGGGCACAGATACGCAGTATTTT. As protein: CASSFQRVGGTDTQYF.

V gene TRBV12-5 combines with J gene TRBJ1-1, with D possibly being TRBD1 (5 bases). Germline V gene lookup returns CDR1 LGHNT and CDR2 FRNRAP. The CDR3 sequence is 14 residues long. V lost 3 bases, J lost 4 bases, and 12 bases lay in between. CDR3 DNA: TGTGCTAGTGGTTTAGGCCTAACAGGCACTGAAGCTTTCTTT. It specifies CASGLGLTGTEAFF.

This clonotype was detected only a few times. This chain uses TRBV20-1 with TRBJ2-1; 8 bases align to TRBD1. With 3 bases clipped from V and 0 bases from J, the junction kept 4 bases outside the gene matches. CDR1 is DFQATT, CDR2 SNEGSKA, per germline (reference sequence). The CDR3 has 15 residues. CDR3 protein: CSARTGVSSYNEQFF. The CDR3 nucleotides read TGCAGTGCTAGGACAGGGGTAAGCTCCTACAATGAGCAGTTCTTC.